This TCR beta chain derives from a study of blood T cells in healthy people across ages. This clonotype was detected only a few times. What it binds is unknown. This CDR3 has 14 residues. Between the trimmed V and J ends, which lost 6 bases and 3 bases, there was a span of 15 bases. Germline V gene sequence: CDR1 MGHRA, CDR2 YSYEKL. Combining a sample-barcoded 5' primer with a J-beta primer mix, a second PCR ran for 7 to 11 cycles. TCRdb analysed the 5' RACE reads with MiXCR anew, one entry per CDR3 protein. The data hold approximately 780,000 distinct CDR3 sequences, with under 30% observed a single time. Whole-study results and caveats: Older age coincided with a roughly linear decline in TCR beta diversity per million T cells. Unknown donor CMV status possibly confounded expanded clonotype changes.

The study drew donors from healthy Caucasian individuals in Russia aged about 6 to 95. This sample was also put to use in a study of T cells of mothers and their children. That report notes: The cDNA synthesis received all extracted RNA, at about 1.6 ug per 15 ul.

The source material was blood. The chain combines TRBV4-1 with TRBJ2-7; D remains unclear. The receptor comes from a boy aged 10-17 years in good health. The CDR3 DNA is TGCGCCAGCAGTCCCATGGTGGCAGACTACGAGCAGTACTTC. Translation gives CASSPMVADYEQYF.